A selection of T cell receptor beta chains follows, all from one sample in a study of shared clonotypes between healthy human individuals. Profiling relied on immunoSEQ multiplex PCR, and the TCRdb table lists in-frame clones only, not all of them. This repertoire shows about 820,000 clones, approximately 92% found once; its top ten account for less than 25%. Sequenced input: naive CD8+ T cells sorted from blood. Receptor source: a man in his thirties or forties in good health. The CDR3 runs from the conserved cysteine through the conserved F or W. A D gene is named only where the DNA matches it firmly. Where a row states a size, it is once, few, many or the class of an expanded clone; other rows omit it.

J gene | clone size | V gene | D gene | CDR3 protein | CDR3 DNA
TRBJ2-1 | . | TRBV9 | . | CASSVGGTRASYNEQFF | TGTGCCAGCAGCGTGGGGGGCACACGGGCCTCCTACAATGAGCAGTTCTTC
TRBJ2-1 | . | TRBV27 | TRBD2 | CASSLSSGSSYNEQFF | TGTGCCAGCAGTTTGAGTAGCGGGAGTTCATACAATGAGCAGTTCTTC
TRBJ2-2 | once | TRBV19 | TRBD2 | CASSILAGDDTGELFF | TGTGCCAGTAGTATTCTAGCGGGAGACGACACCGGGGAGCTGTTTTTT
TRBJ2-7 | . | TRBV4-3 | TRBD1 | CASSQGDRGPGEQYF | TGCGCCAGCAGCCAAGGGGACAGGGGTCCTGGTGAGCAGTACTTC
TRBJ2-7 | once | TRBV6-6 | TRBD2 | CASSWGLAGGNEQYF | TGTGCCAGCAGTTGGGGACTAGCGGGAGGAAACGAGCAGTACTTC
TRBJ1-5 | once | TRBV19 | . | CASSITEYSNQPQHF | TGTGCCAGTAGTATAACGGAATATAGCAATCAGCCCCAGCATTTT
TRBJ2-1 | . | TRBV7-9 | . | CASRFRDEQFF | TGTGCCAGCAGATTTAGGGATGAGCAGTTCTTC
TRBJ2-2 | . | TRBV27 | TRBD2 | CASSLSQRENTGELFF | TGTGCCAGCAGTTTATCCCAGCGGGAGAACACCGGGGAGCTGTTTTTT
TRBJ2-7 | . | TRBV7-2 | . | CASSPNQDSYEQYF | TGTGCCAGCAGCCCAAATCAAGACTCCTACGAGCAGTACTTC
TRBJ2-7 | . | TRBV7-2 | . | CASSPVVGGAAYEQYF | TGTGCCAGCAGCCCGGTCGTCGGGGGAGCTGCTTATGAGCAGTACTTC
TRBJ2-3 | . | TRBV5-1 | TRBD2 | CASSLTSGKTDTQYF | TGCGCCAGCAGCTTGACTAGCGGGAAAACAGATACGCAGTATTTT
TRBJ2-1 | once | TRBV13 | TRBD2 | CASRSSGRDEQFF | TGTGCCAGCAGGTCAAGCGGGAGAGATGAGCAGTTCTTC
TRBJ1-3 | . | TRBV9 | . | CASSPGPLNTIYF | TGTGCCAGCAGCCCGGGTCCCCTGAACACCATATATTTT
TRBJ2-7 | . | TRBV7-6 | . | CASSLEVSGTYEQYF | TGTGCCAGCAGCTTAGAGGTTAGCGGTACCTACGAGCAGTACTTC
TRBJ2-1 | . | TRBV5-4 | . | CAYYPSWGSYNEQFF | TGTGCGTACTATCCCTCCTGGGGCTCCTACAATGAGCAGTTCTTC
TRBJ2-5 | . | TRBV5-6 | . | CASSLRVLGGETQYF | TGTGCCAGCAGCTTGCGTGTTCTGGGTGGGGAGACCCAGTACTTC
TRBJ2-1 | once | TRBV11-3 | TRBD1 | CASSPRQGAKNEQFF | TGTGCCAGCAGCCCCCGGCAGGGGGCGAAAAATGAGCAGTTCTTC
TRBJ2-7 | . | TRBV6-5 | . | CASSYRGGGPSEQYF | TGTGCCAGCAGTTACAGGGGGGGAGGGCCGTCCGAGCAGTACTTC
TRBJ2-7 | . | TRBV27 | . | CASSPIPLSSFYEQYF | TGTGCCAGCAGCCCGATCCCTTTATCGAGCTTCTACGAGCAGTACTTC
TRBJ2-5 | . | TRBV7-3 | . | CASSSSGLQETQYF | TGTGCCAGCAGCTCTTCAGGACTTCAAGAGACCCAGTACTTC
TRBJ1-1 | . | TRBV19 | TRBD1 | CASSITGAVNTEAFF | TGTGCCAGTAGTATCACAGGGGCGGTGAACACTGAAGCTTTCTTT
TRBJ2-7 | . | TRBV9 | . | CASSVFMDGDEQYF | TGTGCCAGCAGCGTATTCATGGACGGAGACGAGCAGTACTTC
TRBJ2-2 | . | TRBV4-1 | . | CASSQYLNTGELFF | TGCGCCAGCAGCCAGTACTTAAACACCGGGGAGCTGTTTTTT
TRBJ2-1 | . | TRBV29-1 | TRBD2 | CSVAASGSKLEQFF | TGCAGCGTTGCGGCTAGCGGGAGTAAGCTTGAGCAGTTCTTC
TRBJ2-7 | . | TRBV5-1 | . | CASRLLEGYEQYF | TGCGCCAGCAGACTCCTCGAAGGCTACGAGCAGTACTTC
TRBJ2-1 | . | TRBV11-2 | TRBD2 | CASSLLAGPYNEQFF | TGTGCCAGCAGCCTCTTAGCGGGACCCTACAATGAGCAGTTCTTC
TRBJ1-5 | . | TRBV11-2 | . | CASSSRDGYNQPQHF | TGTGCCAGCAGCTCCCGGGACGGCTACAATCAGCCCCAGCATTTT
TRBJ2-7 | . | TRBV7-6 | . | CASSGVGYEQYF | TGTGCCAGCAGCGGTGTGGGCTACGAGCAGTACTTC
TRBJ2-5 | . | TRBV27 | . | CASSLVPWLAETQYF | TGTGCCAGCAGTTTAGTCCCCTGGTTAGCGGAGACCCAGTACTTC
TRBJ2-1 | . | TRBV10-2 | . | CASSDSRGRDEQFF | TGCGCCAGCAGTGATTCCCGGGGAAGGGATGAGCAGTTCTTC
TRBJ2-1 | . | TRBV5-1 | TRBD2 | CASSAGLAGEWEYVDEQFF | TGCGCCAGCAGCGCAGGACTAGCGGGAGAATGGGAGTACGTCGATGAGCAGTTCTTC
TRBJ2-6 | . | TRBV5-8 | . | CASSFGAGDISGANVLTF | TGTGCCAGCAGCTTTGGGGCAGGGGATATCTCTGGGGCCAACGTCCTGACTTTC
TRBJ1-2 | . | TRBV5-8 | . | CASSWGRTNYGYTF | TGTGCCAGCAGCTGGGGACGGACTAACTATGGCTACACCTTC
TRBJ2-3 | . | TRBV9 | TRBD2 | CASSPSGGRDTDTQYF | TGTGCCAGCAGCCCTTCGGGGGGGAGGGACACAGATACGCAGTATTTT
TRBJ2-1 | . | TRBV7-9 | TRBD2 | CASSLGGGRAYNEQFF | TGTGCCAGCAGCTTAGGTGGCGGGAGGGCCTACAATGAGCAGTTCTTC
TRBJ2-3 | . | TRBV10-1 | . | CASSGSSWADTQYF | TGCGCCAGCAGCGGATCGAGCTGGGCAGATACGCAGTATTTT
TRBJ1-5 | few | TRBV27 | . | CASRGGGPQHF | TGTGCCAGCAGGGGTGGCGGGCCCCAGCATTTT
TRBJ2-3 | . | TRBV7-9 | . | CASVRGGTDTQYF | TGTGCCAGCGTAAGGGGAGGCACAGATACGCAGTATTTT
TRBJ2-7 | . | TRBV7-8 | . | CASSLIKTGTPYEQYF | TGTGCCAGCAGCTTAATAAAGACTGGGACACCTTACGAGCAGTACTTC
TRBJ2-2 | . | TRBV5-4 | . | CASSPPLGYTGELFF | TGTGCCAGCAGCCCTCCCCTGGGTTACACCGGGGAGCTGTTTTTT
TRBJ1-2 | . | TRBV30 | . | CALNGAPNYGYTF | TGTGCCCTCAACGGAGCTCCTAACTATGGCTACACCTTC
TRBJ2-6 | . | TRBV16 | . | CASSQALSSVLTF | TGTGCCAGCAGCCAAGCCTTGTCCTCCGTCCTGACTTTC
TRBJ2-5 | . | TRBV7-6 | . | CASSLAGLGETQYF | TGTGCCAGCAGCTTGGCAGGGCTTGGGGAGACCCAGTACTTC
TRBJ2-1 | . | TRBV19 | TRBD1 | CASSTNRGRYNEQFF | TGTGCCAGTAGTACCAACAGGGGCCGATACAATGAGCAGTTCTTC
TRBJ2-5 | . | TRBV4-1 | TRBD1 | CASSQGLGTGRTQSGETQYF | TGCGCCAGCAGCCAGGGGCTCGGGACAGGTAGAACACAAAGTGGCGAGACCCAGTACTTC
TRBJ2-2 | . | TRBV6-4 | TRBD1 | CASSEVTGGTGELFF | TGTGCCAGCAGTGAAGTGACAGGGGGCACCGGGGAGCTGTTTTTT
TRBJ1-1 | once | TRBV11-2 | TRBD1 | CASSPRTGGLNTEAFF | TGTGCCAGCAGCCCGAGGACAGGGGGACTTAACACTGAAGCTTTCTTT
TRBJ2-7 | . | TRBV28 | TRBD2 | CASSPLLTSSSYEQYF | TGTGCCAGCAGTCCCCTATTGACTAGCTCGTCCTACGAGCAGTACTTC
TRBJ2-3 | . | TRBV27 | . | CASGELGRDTQYF | TGTGCCAGCGGTGAATTGGGGCGAGATACGCAGTATTTT
TRBJ2-1 | . | TRBV6-1 | . | CASSEGPELSGHNEQFF | TGTGCCAGCAGTGAAGGTCCGGAGCTATCGGGCCACAATGAGCAGTTCTTC
TRBJ2-1 | . | TRBV9 | TRBD1 | CASSVTGTGSNEQFF | TGTGCCAGCAGCGTAACCGGGACAGGGTCCAATGAGCAGTTCTTC
TRBJ1-2 | few | TRBV2 | TRBD1 | CASSDATGVGYTF | TGTGCCAGCAGTGACGCGACAGGGGTTGGCTACACCTTC
TRBJ2-7 | . | TRBV9 | TRBD2 | CASSSGTSGFYEQYF | TGTGCCAGCAGCTCTGGGACTAGCGGTTTTTACGAGCAGTACTTC
TRBJ2-1 | . | TRBV7-6 | TRBD2 | CASSFGREGSSYNEQFF | TGTGCCAGCAGCTTCGGTCGGGAGGGAAGCTCCTACAATGAGCAGTTCTTC
TRBJ1-1 | . | TRBV14 | . | CASSQHLGGAAGTEAFF | TGTGCCAGCAGCCAACACCTCGGCGGGGCCGCGGGCACTGAAGCTTTCTTT
TRBJ2-4 | . | TRBV11-2 | TRBD2 | CASSRAGATQNIQYF | TGTGCCAGCAGCCGAGCGGGGGCCACCCAAAACATTCAGTACTTC
TRBJ1-1 | once | TRBV5-4 | TRBD1 | CASSPGQGVYEAFF | TGTGCCAGCAGCCCGGGACAGGGGGTATACGAGGCTTTCTTT
TRBJ2-2 | . | TRBV27 | TRBD2 | CATYTSGENTGELFF | TGTGCCACCTATACTAGCGGGGAGAACACCGGGGAGCTGTTTTTT